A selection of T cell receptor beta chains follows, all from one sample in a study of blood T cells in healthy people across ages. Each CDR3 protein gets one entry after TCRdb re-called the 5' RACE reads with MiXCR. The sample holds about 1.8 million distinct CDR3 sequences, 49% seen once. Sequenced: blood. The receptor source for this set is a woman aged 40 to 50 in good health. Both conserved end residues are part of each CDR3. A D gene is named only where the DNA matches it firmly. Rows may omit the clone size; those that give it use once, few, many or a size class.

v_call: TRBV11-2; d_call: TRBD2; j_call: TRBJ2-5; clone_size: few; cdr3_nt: TGTGCCAGCAGCTTAGTTACTAGCGACCAAGAGACCCAGTACTTC; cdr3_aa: CASSLVTSDQETQYF
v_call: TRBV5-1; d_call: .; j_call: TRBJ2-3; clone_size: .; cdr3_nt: TGCGCCAGCAGGTTAGGGGCGGCCACAGATACGCAGTATTTT; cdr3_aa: CASRLGAATDTQYF
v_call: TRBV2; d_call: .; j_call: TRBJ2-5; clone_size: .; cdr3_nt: TGTGCCAGCAGGGGTTGGGTAGTGGCCCAGTACTTC; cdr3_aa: CASRGWVVAQYF
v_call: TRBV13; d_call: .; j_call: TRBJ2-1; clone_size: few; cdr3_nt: TGTGCCAGCAGCACCGATCTCGGGGACTCCTACAATGAGCAGTTCTTC; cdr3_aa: CASSTDLGDSYNEQFF
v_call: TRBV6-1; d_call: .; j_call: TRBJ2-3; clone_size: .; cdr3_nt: TGTGCCAGCAGTGATTTCCAGGACGCCGCAGATACGCAGTATTTT; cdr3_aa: CASSDFQDAADTQYF
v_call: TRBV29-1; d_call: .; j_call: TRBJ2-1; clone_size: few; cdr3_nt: TGCAGCGTTGGTGCGTTCGGCGAGCAGTTCTTC; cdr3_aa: CSVGAFGEQFF
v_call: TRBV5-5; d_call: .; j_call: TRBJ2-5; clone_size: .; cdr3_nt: TGTGCCAGCAGCTCCGTGACACTCCAAGAGACCCAGTACTTC; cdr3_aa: CASSSVTLQETQYF
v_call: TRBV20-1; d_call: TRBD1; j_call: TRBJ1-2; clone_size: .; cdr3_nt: TGCAGTGCTAGAACGACAGGGCTAGGCTATGGCTACACCTTC; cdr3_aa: CSARTTGLGYGYTF
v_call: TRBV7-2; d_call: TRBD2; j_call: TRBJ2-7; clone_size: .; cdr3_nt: TGTGCCACCCAATTGACTAGCGAGAGCTCCTACGAGCAGTACTTC; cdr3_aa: CATQLTSESSYEQYF
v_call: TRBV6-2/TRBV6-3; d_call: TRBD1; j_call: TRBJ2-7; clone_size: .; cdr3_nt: TGTGCCAGCAGTAGGACAGGGTCATTTCGCACCTACGAGCAGTACTTC; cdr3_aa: CASSRTGSFRTYEQYF
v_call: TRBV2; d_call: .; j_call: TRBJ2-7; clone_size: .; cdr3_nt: TGTGCCAGCAGCTTCAGAACCCTCCCGACCGAGCAGTACTTC; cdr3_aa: CASSFRTLPTEQYF
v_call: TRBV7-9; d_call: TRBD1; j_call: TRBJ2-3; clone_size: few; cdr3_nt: TGTGCCAGCACCGAACAGGGGGTGGGCACAGATACGCAGTATTTT; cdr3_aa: CASTEQGVGTDTQYF
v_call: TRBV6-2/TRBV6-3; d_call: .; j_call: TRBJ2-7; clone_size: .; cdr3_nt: TGTGCCAGCAGTTATCAGGGCCCGATCGGGGAGCAGTACTTC; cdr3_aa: CASSYQGPIGEQYF
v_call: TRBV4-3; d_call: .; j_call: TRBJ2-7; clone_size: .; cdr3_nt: TGCGCCAGCAGCCAGGGGGTAGACTCCTACGAGCAGTACTTC; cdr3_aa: CASSQGVDSYEQYF
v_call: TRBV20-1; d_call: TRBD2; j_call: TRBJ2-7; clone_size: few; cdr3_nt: TGCAGTGCTTCCGGCGGGACTAGCTCCTACGAGCAGTACTTC; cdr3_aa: CSASGGTSSYEQYF
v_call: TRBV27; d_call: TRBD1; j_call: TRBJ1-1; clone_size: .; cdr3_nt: TGTGCCAGCAGTTCACGGACAGGGGTAGTCACTGAAGCTTTCTTT; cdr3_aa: CASSSRTGVVTEAFF
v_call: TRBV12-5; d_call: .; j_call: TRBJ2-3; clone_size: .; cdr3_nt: TGTGCTAGTGGTTCCCCGTTCACAGATACGCAGTATTTT; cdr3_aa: CASGSPFTDTQYF
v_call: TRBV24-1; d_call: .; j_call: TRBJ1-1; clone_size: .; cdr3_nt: TGTGCCACCAGTGACCCAGGGCAGACTGAAGCTTTCTTT; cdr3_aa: CATSDPGQTEAFF
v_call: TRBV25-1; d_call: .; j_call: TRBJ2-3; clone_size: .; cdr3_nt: TGTGCCACCGCGATCGGAGATACGCAGTATTTT; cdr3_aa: CATAIGDTQYF
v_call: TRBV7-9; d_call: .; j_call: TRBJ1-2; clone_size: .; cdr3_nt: TGTGCCAGCAGCTCGAGCGATGGGGCTAACTATGGCTACACCTTC; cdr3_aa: CASSSSDGANYGYTF
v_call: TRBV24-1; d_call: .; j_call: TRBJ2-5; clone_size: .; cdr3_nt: TGTGCCACCAGTGATTCCGCCTCCGGACAAGGCTTCCAGACCCAGTACTTC; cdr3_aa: CATSDSASGQGFQTQYF
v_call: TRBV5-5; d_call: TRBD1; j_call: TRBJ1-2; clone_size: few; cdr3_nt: TGTGCCAGCAGCTCAACCGGGACAGCGGTAGTCTATGGCTACACCTTC; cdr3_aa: CASSSTGTAVVYGYTF